This is a list of T cell receptor beta chains from one sample in a study of T cells in Graves' hyperthyroidism and ophthalmopathy. MiXCR was run by TCRdb on the multiplex PCR reads, yielding one entry per CDR3 protein. The data contain approximately 640,000 distinct CDR3 sequences, 17% of them seen just once; the ten biggest clones take up less than 20%. Specimen: blood. Every receptor here comes from a man aged 50 to 59 with Graves' hyperthyroidism. CDR3s include the opening cysteine and the closing phenylalanine or tryptophan. The D gene is left open where the match is weak. Clone sizes are given selectively: once, few, many, or a class where the clone is expanded.

CDR3nt: TGCAGTGCTAGAGTCCTTCCACTGAGCAATGAGCAGTTCTTC
CDR3aa: CSARVLPLSNEQFF
d_gene: .
v_gene: TRBV20-1
j_gene: TRBJ2-1
abundance: .

CDR3nt: TGCGCCAGCAGTGAAGGGCGGGAGCTGGTCACCGGGGAGCTGTTTTTT
CDR3aa: CASSEGRELVTGELFF
d_gene: TRBD2
v_gene: TRBV10-2
j_gene: TRBJ2-2
abundance: .

CDR3nt: TGTGCCAGCAGTCCCGCCGACCTGACAGGGGGGACTGAAGCTTTCTTT
CDR3aa: CASSPADLTGGTEAFF
d_gene: TRBD1
v_gene: TRBV12-3/TRBV12-4
j_gene: TRBJ1-1
abundance: many

CDR3nt: TGCGCCAGCAGCTATTACGGACAGGAGTACAATGAGCAGTTCTTC
CDR3aa: CASSYYGQEYNEQFF
d_gene: TRBD1
v_gene: TRBV5-1
j_gene: TRBJ2-1
abundance: .

CDR3nt: TGTGCCAGCAGTGATGATAGCGGGAGCTTCAATGAGCAGTTCTTC
CDR3aa: CASSDDSGSFNEQFF
d_gene: TRBD2
v_gene: TRBV2
j_gene: TRBJ2-1
abundance: many

CDR3nt: TGTGCCAGTAGCTACTGGACTGAAGCTTTCTTT
CDR3aa: CASSYWTEAFF
d_gene: .
v_gene: TRBV19
j_gene: TRBJ1-1
abundance: few

CDR3nt: TGCGCCAGCAGCCAAACTACAGGGTCACGAACTGAAGCTTTCTTT
CDR3aa: CASSQTTGSRTEAFF
d_gene: .
v_gene: TRBV4-3
j_gene: TRBJ1-1
abundance: many

CDR3nt: TGTGCCAGCAGGCCCGGGACTCGCTCCTACAATGAGCAGTTCTTC
CDR3aa: CASRPGTRSYNEQFF
d_gene: .
v_gene: TRBV6-1
j_gene: TRBJ2-1
abundance: few

CDR3nt: TGTGCCAGCAGTTATCCACCCGGGGAGCTGTTTTTT
CDR3aa: CASSYPPGELFF
d_gene: .
v_gene: TRBV6-1
j_gene: TRBJ2-2
abundance: few

CDR3nt: TGTGCCAGCTGCCCCTGGGCGACCGGGACTAGCGGGTCCTCCTACGAGCAGTACTTC
CDR3aa: CASCPWATGTSGSSYEQYF
d_gene: TRBD2
v_gene: TRBV27
j_gene: TRBJ2-7
abundance: many

CDR3nt: TGTGCCAGTAGTCAGACGCGCGTGACGGGTTTCACAGATACGCAGTATTTT
CDR3aa: CASSQTRVTGFTDTQYF
d_gene: .
v_gene: TRBV19
j_gene: TRBJ2-3
abundance: .

CDR3nt: TGTGCCAGCAGGAGTAGAGGGGCCACTGAAGCTTTCTTT
CDR3aa: CASRSRGATEAFF
d_gene: .
v_gene: TRBV2
j_gene: TRBJ1-1
abundance: many

CDR3nt: TGTGTCAGCAGCTCAAGATTCGGACTAGCGGCCTACAATGAGCAGTTCTTC
CDR3aa: CVSSSRFGLAAYNEQFF
d_gene: TRBD2
v_gene: TRBV7-6
j_gene: TRBJ2-1
abundance: .

CDR3nt: TGTGCCAGCAGCGGGGGGACGGGAGTCTACGAGCAGTACTTC
CDR3aa: CASSGGTGVYEQYF
d_gene: .
v_gene: TRBV9
j_gene: TRBJ2-7
abundance: many

CDR3nt: TGTGCCACCAGCAGCCTACGGGCAGGCATCTATGGCTACACCTTC
CDR3aa: CATSSLRAGIYGYTF
d_gene: .
v_gene: TRBV15
j_gene: TRBJ1-2
abundance: .

CDR3nt: TGTGCCAGTAGTCCGCCGGGACATCGGCTTGGCTACACCTTC
CDR3aa: CASSPPGHRLGYTF
d_gene: .
v_gene: TRBV19
j_gene: TRBJ1-2
abundance: many

CDR3nt: TGTGCCAGCAGTCCCGGGACTAGCGGGAGTTCCTACAATGAGCAGTTCTTC
CDR3aa: CASSPGTSGSSYNEQFF
d_gene: TRBD2
v_gene: TRBV27
j_gene: TRBJ2-1
abundance: many

CDR3nt: TGCGCCAGCAGTGGGAACAGGGGAAGCAATCAGCCCCAGCATTTT
CDR3aa: CASSGNRGSNQPQHF
d_gene: TRBD1
v_gene: TRBV10-2
j_gene: TRBJ1-5
abundance: many